This T cell receptor (beta chain) was obtained from a study of blood T cell repertoires in COVID-19. Clones were sequenced by immunoSEQ multiplex PCR, and TCRdb holds only the in-frame ones, with some missing. The sample lists fewer than 15,000 clones; 87% were seen once. This CDR3 has 15 residues. Germline V gene lookup returns CDR1 MDHEN and CDR2 SYDVKM. V lost 6 bases and J lost 1; bases outside the gene matches: 6. The chain employs TRBV28 and TRBJ1-1; 9 positions agree with TRBD1. This clonotype was sampled from a human donor in a cohort sampled during active COVID-19. The sequencing input was peripheral blood. CDR3 protein: CASRIQGARNTEAFF. Here the CDR3 DNA reads TGTGCCAGCAGAATACAGGGGGCCAGGAACACTGAAGCTTTCTTT.